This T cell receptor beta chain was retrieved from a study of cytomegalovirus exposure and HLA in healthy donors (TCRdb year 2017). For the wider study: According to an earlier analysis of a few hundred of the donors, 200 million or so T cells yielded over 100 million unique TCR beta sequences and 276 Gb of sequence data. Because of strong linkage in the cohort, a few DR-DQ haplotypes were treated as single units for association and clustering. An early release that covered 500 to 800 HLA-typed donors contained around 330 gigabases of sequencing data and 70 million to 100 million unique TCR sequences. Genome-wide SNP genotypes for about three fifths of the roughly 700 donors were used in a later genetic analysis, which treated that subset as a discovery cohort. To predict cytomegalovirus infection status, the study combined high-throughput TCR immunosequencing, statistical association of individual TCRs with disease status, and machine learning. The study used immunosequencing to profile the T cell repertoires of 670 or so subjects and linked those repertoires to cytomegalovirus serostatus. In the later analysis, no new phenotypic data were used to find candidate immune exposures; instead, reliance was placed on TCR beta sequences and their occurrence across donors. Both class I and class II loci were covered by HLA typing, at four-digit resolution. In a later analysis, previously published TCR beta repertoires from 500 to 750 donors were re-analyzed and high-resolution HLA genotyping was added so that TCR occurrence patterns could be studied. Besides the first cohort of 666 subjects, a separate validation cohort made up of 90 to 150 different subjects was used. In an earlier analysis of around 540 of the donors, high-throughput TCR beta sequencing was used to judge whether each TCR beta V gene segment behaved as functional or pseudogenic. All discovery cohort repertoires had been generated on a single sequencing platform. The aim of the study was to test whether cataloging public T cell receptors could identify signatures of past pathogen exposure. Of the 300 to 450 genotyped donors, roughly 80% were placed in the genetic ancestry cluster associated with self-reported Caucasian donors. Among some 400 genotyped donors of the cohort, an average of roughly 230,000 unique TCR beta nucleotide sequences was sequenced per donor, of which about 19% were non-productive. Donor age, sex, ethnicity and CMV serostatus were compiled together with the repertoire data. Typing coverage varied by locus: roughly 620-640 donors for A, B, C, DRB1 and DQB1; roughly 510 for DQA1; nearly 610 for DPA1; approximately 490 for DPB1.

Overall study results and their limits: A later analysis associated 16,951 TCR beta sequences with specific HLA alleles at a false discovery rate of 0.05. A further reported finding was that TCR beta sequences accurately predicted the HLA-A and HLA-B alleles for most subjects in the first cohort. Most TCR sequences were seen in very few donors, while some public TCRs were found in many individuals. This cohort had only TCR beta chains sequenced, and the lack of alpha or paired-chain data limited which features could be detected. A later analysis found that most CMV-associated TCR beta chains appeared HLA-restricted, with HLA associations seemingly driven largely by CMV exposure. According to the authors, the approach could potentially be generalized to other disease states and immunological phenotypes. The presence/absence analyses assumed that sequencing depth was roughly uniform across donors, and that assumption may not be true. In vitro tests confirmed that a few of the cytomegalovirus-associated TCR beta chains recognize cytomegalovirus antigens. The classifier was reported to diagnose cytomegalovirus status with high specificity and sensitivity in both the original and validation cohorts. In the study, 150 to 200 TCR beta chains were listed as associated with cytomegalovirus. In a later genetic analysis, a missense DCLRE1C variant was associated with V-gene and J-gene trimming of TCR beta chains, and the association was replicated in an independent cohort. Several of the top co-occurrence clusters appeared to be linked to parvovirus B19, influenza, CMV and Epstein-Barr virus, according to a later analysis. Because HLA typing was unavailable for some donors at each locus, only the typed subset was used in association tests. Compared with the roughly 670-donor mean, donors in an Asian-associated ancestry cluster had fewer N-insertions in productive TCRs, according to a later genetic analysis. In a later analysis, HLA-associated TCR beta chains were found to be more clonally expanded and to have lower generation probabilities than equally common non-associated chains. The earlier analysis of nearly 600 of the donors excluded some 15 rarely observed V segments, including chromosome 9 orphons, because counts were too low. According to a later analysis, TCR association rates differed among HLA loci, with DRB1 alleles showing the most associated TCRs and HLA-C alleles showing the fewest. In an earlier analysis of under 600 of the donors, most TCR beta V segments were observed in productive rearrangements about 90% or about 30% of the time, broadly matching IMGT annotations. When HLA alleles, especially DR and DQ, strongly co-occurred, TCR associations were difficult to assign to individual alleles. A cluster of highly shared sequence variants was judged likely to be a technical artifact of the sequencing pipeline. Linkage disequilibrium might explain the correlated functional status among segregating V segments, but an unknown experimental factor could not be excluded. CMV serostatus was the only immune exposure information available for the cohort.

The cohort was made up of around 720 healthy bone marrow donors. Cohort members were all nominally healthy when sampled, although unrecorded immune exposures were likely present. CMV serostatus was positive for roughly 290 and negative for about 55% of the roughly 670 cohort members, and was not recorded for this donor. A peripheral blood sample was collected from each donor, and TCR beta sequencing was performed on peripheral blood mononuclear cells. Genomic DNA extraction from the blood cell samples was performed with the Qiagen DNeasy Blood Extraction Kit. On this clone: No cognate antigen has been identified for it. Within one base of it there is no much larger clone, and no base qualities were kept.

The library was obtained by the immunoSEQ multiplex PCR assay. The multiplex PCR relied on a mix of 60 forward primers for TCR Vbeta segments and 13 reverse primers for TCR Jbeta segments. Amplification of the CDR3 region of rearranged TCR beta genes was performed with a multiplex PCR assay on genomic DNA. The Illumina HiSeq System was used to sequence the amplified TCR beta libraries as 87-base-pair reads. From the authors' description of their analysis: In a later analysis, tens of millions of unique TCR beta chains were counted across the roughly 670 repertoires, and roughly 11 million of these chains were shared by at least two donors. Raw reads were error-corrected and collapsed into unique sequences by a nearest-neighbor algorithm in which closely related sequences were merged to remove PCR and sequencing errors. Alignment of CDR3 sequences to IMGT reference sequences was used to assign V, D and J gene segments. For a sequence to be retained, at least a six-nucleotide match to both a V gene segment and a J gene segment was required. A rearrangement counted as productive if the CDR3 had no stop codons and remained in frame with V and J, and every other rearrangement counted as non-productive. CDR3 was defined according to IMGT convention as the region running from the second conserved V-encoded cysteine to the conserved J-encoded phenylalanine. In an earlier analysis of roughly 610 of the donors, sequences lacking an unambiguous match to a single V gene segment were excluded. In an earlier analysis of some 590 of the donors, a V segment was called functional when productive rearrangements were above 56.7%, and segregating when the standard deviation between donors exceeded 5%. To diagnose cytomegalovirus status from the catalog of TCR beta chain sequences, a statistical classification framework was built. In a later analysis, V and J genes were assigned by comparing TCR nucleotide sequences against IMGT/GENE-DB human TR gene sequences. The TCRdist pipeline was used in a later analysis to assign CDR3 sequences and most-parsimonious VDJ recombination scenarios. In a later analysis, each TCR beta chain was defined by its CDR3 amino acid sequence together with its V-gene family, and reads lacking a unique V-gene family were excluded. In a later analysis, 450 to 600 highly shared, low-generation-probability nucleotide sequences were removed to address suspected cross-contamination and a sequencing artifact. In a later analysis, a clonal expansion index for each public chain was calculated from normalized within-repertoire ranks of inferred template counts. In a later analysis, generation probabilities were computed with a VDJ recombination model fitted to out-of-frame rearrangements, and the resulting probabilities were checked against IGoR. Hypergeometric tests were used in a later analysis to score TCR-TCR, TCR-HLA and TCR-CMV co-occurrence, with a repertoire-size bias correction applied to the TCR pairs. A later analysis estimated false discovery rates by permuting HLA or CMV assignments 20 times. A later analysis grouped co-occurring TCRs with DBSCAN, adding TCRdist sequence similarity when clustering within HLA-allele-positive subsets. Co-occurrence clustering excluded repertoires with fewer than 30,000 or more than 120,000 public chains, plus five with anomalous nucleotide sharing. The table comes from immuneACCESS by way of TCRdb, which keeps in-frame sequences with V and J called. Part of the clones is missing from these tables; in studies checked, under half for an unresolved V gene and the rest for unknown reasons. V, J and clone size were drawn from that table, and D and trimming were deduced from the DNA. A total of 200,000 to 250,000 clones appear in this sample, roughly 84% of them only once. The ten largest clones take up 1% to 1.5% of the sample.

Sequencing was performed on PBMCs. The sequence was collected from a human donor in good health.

The CDR3 region has the sequence CASSPPRGEQFF. The bases read TGTGCCAGTAGTCCTCCTAGGGGTGAGCAGTTCTTC. The chain couples TRBV19 to TRBJ2-1; the D gene is possibly TRBD1, with 5 bases matching. The CDR3, cysteine through phenylalanine, is 12 amino acids long. Only the CDR3 DNA stays, 36 bases, in frame from base 1. Cut back by 5 bases and 9 bases, the V and J ends lie 11 bases apart. CDR1 and CDR2 (LNHDA, SQIVND) derive from the germline V gene (reference sequence).